This TCR beta chain was identified during a study of T cells in Graves' hyperthyroidism and ophthalmopathy. Study-wide findings and caveats: The authors' 13 V-J model separated ophthalmopathy from stable hyperthyroidism. Ophthalmopathy, as predicted by the model, came a median roughly 6.5 months after the prediction.

This clonotype was seen a handful of times. As yet, its antigen is unknown. Regions amplified from RNA transcripts were the TCR beta CDR3 regions. First-round RT-PCR targeting the TCR CDR3 was performed with the HTBI primer set. TCRdb re-called the multiplex PCR reads through MiXCR, storing one row per CDR3 protein. This sample has about 380,000 distinct CDR3 sequences, with roughly 20% found just once. The CDR3 covers 16 residues. With V trimmed by 4 bases and J by 7 bases, 11 bases remained unmatched. CDR1 MNHNS and CDR2 SASEGT come from the germline V gene. The TCR comes from a man aged 18 to 29 with Graves' ophthalmopathy. The source material was blood. The chain links TRBV6-1 to TRBJ1-4; the match to TRBD1 covers 8 bases. The CDR3 here is CASSGGQALRSEKLFF. The CDR3 DNA sequence: TGTGCCAGCAGTGGGGGACAGGCCCTCAGGAGTGAAAAACTGTTTTTT.